This T cell receptor beta chain appears in the sequencing data of a study of cytomegalovirus exposure and HLA in healthy donors. General study points: Overall, around 160 TCR beta chains were annotated as cytomegalovirus-associated. An analysis done earlier found most TCR beta V segments productive about 87% or about 30% of the time. Most observed TCR sequences were rare, whereas some public TCRs were detected in many donors.

Germline V gene data show CDR1 as SQVTM and CDR2 as ANQGSEA. J lost 4 bases, V lost 5 bases, and 3 bases had no gene match. CDR3 size: 13 residues. It was with 60 Vbeta and 13 Jbeta primers that the PCR ran. Method: immunoSEQ multiplex PCR; TCRdb's copy keeps in-frame clones and lacks some. This repertoire shows approximately 200,000 clones, 70% to 85% found once; its top ten account for 0.098%. On this clone itself: What it binds is unknown.

While unrecorded immune exposures were likely, the donors were nominally healthy when sampled. The specimen was PBMCs. J is TRBJ2-2 and V is TRBV29-1; 8 nucleotides line up with TRBD1. The TCR was taken from a boy aged 2 to 9 in good health and CMV-seronegative. CDR3 protein: CSVRQGATGELFF. Written as DNA, the CDR3 is TGCAGCGTTCGCCAGGGGGCCACCGGGGAGCTGTTTTTT.